This T cell receptor beta chain was sequenced for a study of technical replicates of blood from a few donors. Data came from immunoSEQ multiplex PCR; TCRdb stores just in-frame clones and leaves some out. The table records 60,000 to 80,000 clones, about 87% of them present only once. Per germline, CDR1 SGHTA and CDR2 FQGNSA. V was pared by 5 bases and J by 8 bases, with 6 bases of the junction left unmatched. The CDR3 runs 12 residues. This rearrangement joins TRBV7-2 to TRBJ2-7, with TRBD1 matching over 7 bases. This receptor was identified in a human donor in good health. Some clones in this sample may be carry-over from other donors' samples. Sequenced input: PBMCs. The CDR3 protein is CASSTWTGQQYF. In DNA form, the CDR3 reads TGTGCCAGCAGCACCTGGACAGGACAGCAGTACTTC.